This paragraph reports one T cell receptor (beta chain). Its antigen is still unknown. For the second PCR, which ran for 7 to 11 cycles, a sample-barcoded 5' primer and a J-beta primer mix were used. TCRdb re-called the 5' RACE reads through MiXCR, storing one row per CDR3 protein. The data hold around 850,000 distinct CDR3 sequences, with around 36% observed a single time. In germline, CDR1 is DFQATT, CDR2 SNEGSKA (reference sequence). V dropped 5 bases and J dropped 0 bases, with 17 bases sitting between them. The CDR3 has 15 residues. This entry is derived from a study of blood T cells in healthy people across ages. Study results and limitations: Older age coincided with a roughly linear decline in TCR beta diversity per million T cells.

The sequence derives from a man younger than 35 in good health. Sequenced sample: blood. The chain combines TRBV20-1 with TRBJ2-7; D might be TRBD2 (6 bases). CDR3 nucleotides: TGCAGTGCTCTGGGCGAGTGGGGGGACTCCTACGAGCAGTACTTC. Its protein product is CSALGEWGDSYEQYF.